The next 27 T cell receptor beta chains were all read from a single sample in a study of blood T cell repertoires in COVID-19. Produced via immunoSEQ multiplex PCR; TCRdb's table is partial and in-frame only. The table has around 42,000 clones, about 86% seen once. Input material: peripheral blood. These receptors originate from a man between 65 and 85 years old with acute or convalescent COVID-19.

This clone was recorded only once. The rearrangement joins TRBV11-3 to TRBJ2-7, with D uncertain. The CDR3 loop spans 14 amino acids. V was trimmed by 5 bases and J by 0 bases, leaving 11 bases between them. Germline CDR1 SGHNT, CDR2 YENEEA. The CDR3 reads CASSLSPGSYEQYF. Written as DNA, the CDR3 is TGTGCCAGCAGCCTATCACCCGGCTCCTACGAGCAGTACTTC.

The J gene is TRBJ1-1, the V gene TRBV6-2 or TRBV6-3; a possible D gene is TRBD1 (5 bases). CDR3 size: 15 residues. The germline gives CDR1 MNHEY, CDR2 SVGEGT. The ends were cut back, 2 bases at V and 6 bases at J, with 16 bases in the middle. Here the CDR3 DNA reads TGTGCCAGCAGTTACCCCTCCGGAGGGGCGGCTGAAGCTTTCTTT. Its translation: CASSYPSGGAAEAFF.

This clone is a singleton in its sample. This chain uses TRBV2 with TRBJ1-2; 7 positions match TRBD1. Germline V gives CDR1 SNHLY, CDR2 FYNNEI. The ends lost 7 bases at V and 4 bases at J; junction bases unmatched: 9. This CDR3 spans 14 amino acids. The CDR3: CASTPGGQAYGYTF. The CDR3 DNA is TGTGCCAGCACCCCAGGGGGGCAGGCCTATGGCTACACCTTC.

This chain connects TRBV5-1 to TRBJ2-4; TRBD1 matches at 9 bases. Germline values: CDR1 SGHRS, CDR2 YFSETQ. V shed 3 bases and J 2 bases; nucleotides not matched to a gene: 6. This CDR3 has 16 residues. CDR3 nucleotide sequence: TGCGCCAGCAGCTGGTGGACAGGGGCTACCAAAAACATTCAGTACTTC. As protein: CASSWWTGATKNIQYF.

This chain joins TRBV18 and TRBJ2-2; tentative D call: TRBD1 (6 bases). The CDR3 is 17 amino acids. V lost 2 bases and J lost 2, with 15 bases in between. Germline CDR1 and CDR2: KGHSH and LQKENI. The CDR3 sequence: CASSPDIPGTNTGELFF. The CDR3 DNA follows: TGTGCCAGCTCACCAGACATCCCCGGGACAAACACCGGGGAGCTGTTTTTT. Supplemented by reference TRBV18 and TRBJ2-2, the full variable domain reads NAGVMQNPRHLVRRRGQEARLRCSPMKGHSHVYWYRQLPEEGLKFMVYLQKENIIDESGMPKERFSAEFPKEGPSILRIQQVVRGDSAAYFCASSPDIPGTNTGELFFGEGSRLTVL.

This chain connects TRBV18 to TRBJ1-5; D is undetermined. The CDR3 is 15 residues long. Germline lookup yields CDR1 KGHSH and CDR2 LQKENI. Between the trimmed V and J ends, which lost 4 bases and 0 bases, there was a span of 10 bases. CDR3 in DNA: TGTGCCAGCTCACAGGGAGTTAATAGCAATCAGCCCCAGCATTTT. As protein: CASSQGVNSNQPQHF.

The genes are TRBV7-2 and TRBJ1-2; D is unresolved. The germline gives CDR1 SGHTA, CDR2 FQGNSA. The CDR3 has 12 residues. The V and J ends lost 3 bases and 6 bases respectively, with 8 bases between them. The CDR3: CASSFEGDGYTF. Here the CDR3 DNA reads TGTGCCAGCAGCTTCGAGGGAGATGGCTACACCTTC.

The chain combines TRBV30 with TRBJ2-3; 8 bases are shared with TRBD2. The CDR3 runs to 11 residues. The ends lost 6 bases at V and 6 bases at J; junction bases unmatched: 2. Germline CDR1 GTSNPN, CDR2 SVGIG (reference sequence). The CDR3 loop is CACGGGDTQYF. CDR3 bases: TGTGCCTGTGGCGGGGGGGATACGCAGTATTTT.

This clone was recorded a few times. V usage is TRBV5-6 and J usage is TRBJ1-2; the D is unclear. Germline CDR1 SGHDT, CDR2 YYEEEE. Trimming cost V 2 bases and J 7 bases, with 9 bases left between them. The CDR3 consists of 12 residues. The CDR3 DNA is TGTGCCAGCAGCTTACCCTCGAGTGGCTACACCTTC. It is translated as CASSLPSSGYTF.

The CDR3 loop is CASSLADRQFF. The CDR3 DNA follows: TGTGCCAGCAGCTTGGCGGACAGGCAGTTCTTC. J is TRBJ2-1 and V is TRBV5-6; D might be TRBD1 (6 bases). Germline CDR1 reads SGHDT; CDR2 reads YYEEEE. The CDR3 runs 11 residues. V was clipped by 0 bases and J by 12 bases, with 7 bases between them.

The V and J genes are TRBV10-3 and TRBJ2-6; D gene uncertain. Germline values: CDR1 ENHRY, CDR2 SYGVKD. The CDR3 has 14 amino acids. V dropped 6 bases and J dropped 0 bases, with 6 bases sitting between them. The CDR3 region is CAISASSGANVLTF. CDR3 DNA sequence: TGTGCCATCAGCGCCAGCTCTGGGGCCAACGTCCTGACTTTC.

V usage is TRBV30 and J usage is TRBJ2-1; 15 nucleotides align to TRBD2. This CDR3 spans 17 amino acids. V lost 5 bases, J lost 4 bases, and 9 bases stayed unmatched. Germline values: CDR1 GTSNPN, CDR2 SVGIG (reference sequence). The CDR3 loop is CAWDRGLAGGSYNEQFF. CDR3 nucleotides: TGTGCCTGGGATAGGGGACTAGCGGGAGGATCTTACAATGAGCAGTTCTTC.

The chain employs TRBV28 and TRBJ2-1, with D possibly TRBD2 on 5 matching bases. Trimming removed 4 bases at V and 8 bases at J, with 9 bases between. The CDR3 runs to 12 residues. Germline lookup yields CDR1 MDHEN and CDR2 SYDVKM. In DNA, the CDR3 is TGTGCCAGCAGTTCAACGAGGGATGAGCAGTTCTTC. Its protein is CASSSTRDEQFF.

DNA of the CDR3: TGTGCCAGCAGTTTACAGGTCACCGGGGAGCTGTTTTTT. Residues: CASSLQVTGELFF. The chain links TRBV28 to TRBJ2-2; D unclear. V was pared by 2 bases and J by 4 bases, with 5 bases between. From germline, CDR1 is MDHEN and CDR2 SYDVKM. The CDR3 length is 13 residues.

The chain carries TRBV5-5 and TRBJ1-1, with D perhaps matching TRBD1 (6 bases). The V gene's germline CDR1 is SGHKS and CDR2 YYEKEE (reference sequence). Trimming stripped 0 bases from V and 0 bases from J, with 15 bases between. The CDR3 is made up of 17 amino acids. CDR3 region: CASSLDRTGWLNTEAFF. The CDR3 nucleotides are TGTGCCAGCAGCTTGGATCGTACAGGGTGGTTGAACACTGAAGCTTTCTTT.

The CDR3 sequence is CASSPTPGGETDTQYF. The CDR3 DNA follows: TGTGCCAGCAGCCCAACCCCAGGGGGTGAGACAGATACGCAGTATTTT. This chain connects TRBV7-6 to TRBJ2-3; 7 nucleotides agree with TRBD1. The V and J ends lost 5 bases and 3 bases, in that order; junction bases with no gene match: 11. The germline V gene has CDR1 SGHVS and CDR2 FNYEAQ. The CDR3 runs 16 residues.

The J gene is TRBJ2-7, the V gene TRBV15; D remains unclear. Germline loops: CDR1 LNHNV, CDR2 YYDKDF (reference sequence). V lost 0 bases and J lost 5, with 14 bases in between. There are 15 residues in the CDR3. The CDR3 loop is CATSRDGRSPHEQYF. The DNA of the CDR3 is TGTGCCACCAGCAGAGATGGGCGAAGCCCTCACGAGCAGTACTTC.

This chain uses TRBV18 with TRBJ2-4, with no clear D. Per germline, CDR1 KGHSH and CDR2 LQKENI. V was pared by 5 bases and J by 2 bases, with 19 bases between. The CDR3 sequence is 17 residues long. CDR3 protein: CASSNRYSQYPKNIQYF. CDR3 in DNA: TGTGCCAGCTCAAACAGATATTCCCAATACCCCAAAAACATTCAGTACTTC.

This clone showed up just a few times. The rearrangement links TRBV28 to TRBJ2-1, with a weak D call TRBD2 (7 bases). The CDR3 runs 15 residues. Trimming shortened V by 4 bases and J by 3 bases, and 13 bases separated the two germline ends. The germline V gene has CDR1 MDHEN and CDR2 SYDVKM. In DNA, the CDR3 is TGTGCCAGCAGTTCGAGAGCGGGACACTACAATGAGCAGTTCTTC. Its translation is CASSSRAGHYNEQFF.

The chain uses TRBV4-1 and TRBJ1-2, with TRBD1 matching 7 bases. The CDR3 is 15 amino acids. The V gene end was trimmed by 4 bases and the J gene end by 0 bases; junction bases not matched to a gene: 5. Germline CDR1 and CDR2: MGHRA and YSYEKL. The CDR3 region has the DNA TGCGCCAGCAGCCTAGAGGGGGCTCCTAACTATGGCTACACCTTC. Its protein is CASSLEGAPNYGYTF.

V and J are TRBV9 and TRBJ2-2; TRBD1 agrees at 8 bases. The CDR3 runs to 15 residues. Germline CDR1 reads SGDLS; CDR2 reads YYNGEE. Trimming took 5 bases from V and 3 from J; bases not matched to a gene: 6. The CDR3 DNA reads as TGTGCCAGCAGTCCCAGGGGGCAATACACCGGGGAGCTGTTTTTT. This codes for CASSPRGQYTGELFF.

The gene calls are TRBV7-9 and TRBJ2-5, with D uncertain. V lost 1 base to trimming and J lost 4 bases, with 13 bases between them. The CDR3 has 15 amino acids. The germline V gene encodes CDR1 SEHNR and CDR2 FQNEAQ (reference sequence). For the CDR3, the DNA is TGTGCCAGCAGCTTAGTCGGCAACCAGCGAGAGACCCAGTACTTC. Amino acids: CASSLVGNQRETQYF.

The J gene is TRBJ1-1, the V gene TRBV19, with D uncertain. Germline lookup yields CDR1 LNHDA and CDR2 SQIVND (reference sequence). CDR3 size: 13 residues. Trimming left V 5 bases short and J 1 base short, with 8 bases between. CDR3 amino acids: CASSYSTNTEAFF. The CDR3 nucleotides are TGTGCCAGTAGTTACAGTACGAACACTGAAGCTTTCTTT.

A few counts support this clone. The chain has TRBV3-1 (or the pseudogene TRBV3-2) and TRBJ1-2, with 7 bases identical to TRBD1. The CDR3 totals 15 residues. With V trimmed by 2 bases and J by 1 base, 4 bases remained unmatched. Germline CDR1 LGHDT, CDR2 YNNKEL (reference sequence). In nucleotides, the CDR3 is TGTGCCAGCAGCCAAAACTCAGGGGGTAACTATGGCTACACCTTC. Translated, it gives CASSQNSGGNYGYTF.

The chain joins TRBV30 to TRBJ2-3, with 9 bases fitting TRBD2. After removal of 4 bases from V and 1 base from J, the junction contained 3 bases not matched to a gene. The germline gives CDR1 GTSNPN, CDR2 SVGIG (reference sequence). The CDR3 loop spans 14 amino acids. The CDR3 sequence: CAWKASGGTDTQYF. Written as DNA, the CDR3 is TGTGCCTGGAAGGCTAGCGGGGGCACAGATACGCAGTATTTT.

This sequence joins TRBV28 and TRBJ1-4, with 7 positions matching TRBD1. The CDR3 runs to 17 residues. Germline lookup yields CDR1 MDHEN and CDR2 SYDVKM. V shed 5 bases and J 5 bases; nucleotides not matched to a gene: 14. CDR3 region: CASSPQRRGRGNEKLFF. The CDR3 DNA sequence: TGTGCCAGCAGTCCCCAGAGGAGGGGGCGAGGCAATGAAAAACTGTTTTTT.

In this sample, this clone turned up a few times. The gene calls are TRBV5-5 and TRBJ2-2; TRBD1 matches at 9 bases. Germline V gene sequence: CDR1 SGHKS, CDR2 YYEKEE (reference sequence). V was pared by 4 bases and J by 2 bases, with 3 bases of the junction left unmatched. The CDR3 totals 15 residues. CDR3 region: CASSRTGDNTGELFF. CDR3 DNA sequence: TGTGCCAGCAGCCGGACAGGGGACAACACCGGGGAGCTGTTTTTT.